The sequence of this T cell receptor beta chain was determined in a study of control samples from healthy donors and cancer patients. There are a few counts of this clone. V shed 0 bases and J shed 4 bases, with 18 bases lying between them. The CDR3 covers 17 residues. Germline V gene data show CDR1 as MNHNS and CDR2 as SASEGT. Method: immunoSEQ multiplex PCR; TCRdb's copy keeps in-frame clones and lacks some. The profile covers about 77,000 clones, with almost 95% appearing a single time and 5.8% taken by the ten largest. Sequencing was performed on blood. The clonotype was recovered from a woman aged 60-70 years in good health. The chain combines TRBV6-1 with TRBJ2-5; TRBD2 might be the D (6 bases). CDR3 coding DNA: TGTGCCAGCAGTGAAGCCGGTCGGGGGAGGAGAGCAGAGACCCAGTACTTC. Translation: CASSEAGRGRRAETQYF.